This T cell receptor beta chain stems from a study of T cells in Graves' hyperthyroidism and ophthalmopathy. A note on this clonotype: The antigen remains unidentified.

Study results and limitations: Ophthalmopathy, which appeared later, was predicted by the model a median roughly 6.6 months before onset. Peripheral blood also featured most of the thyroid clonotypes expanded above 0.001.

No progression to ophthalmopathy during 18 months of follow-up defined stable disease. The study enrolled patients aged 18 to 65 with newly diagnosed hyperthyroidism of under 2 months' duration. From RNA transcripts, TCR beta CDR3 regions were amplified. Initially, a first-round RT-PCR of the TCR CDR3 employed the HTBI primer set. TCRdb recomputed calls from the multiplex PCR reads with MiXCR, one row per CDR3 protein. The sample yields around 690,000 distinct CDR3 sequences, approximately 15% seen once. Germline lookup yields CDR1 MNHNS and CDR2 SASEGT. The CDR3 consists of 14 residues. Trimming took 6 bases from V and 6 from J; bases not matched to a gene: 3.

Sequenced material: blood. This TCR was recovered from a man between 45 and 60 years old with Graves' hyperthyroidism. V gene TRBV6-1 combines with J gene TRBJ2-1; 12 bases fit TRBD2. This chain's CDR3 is CASRTSGSPNEQFF. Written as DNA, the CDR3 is TGTGCCAGCAGGACTAGCGGGAGTCCCAATGAGCAGTTCTTC.